These 20 T cell receptor beta chains were sequenced from one sample in a study of cytomegalovirus exposure and HLA in healthy donors. The PCR made use of 60 Vbeta and 13 Jbeta primers. The method was immunoSEQ multiplex PCR; TCRdb's version includes in-frame clones alone and lacks a portion of them. The sample has under 200,000 clones; approximately 80% are singletons. Sequencing used PBMCs. The receptor source for this set is a male donor in good health and CMV-seropositive.

V gene TRBV7-3 combines with J gene TRBJ2-3; unclear D gene. Germline CDR1 SGHTA, CDR2 FQGTGA. There are 13 residues in the CDR3. The V gene lost 5 bases and the J gene lost 4 bases, with 10 bases spanning the gap. The CDR3 DNA sequence: TGTGCCAGCAGCCTCACCTATTCAGATACGCAGTATTTT. The encoded protein is CASSLTYSDTQYF.

This chain joins TRBV7-6 and TRBJ1-3; D call uncertain. CDR1 SGHVS and CDR2 FNYEAQ come from the germline V gene. The CDR3 has 15 amino acids. V gave up 1 base and J gave up 4 bases, with 11 bases separating them. The CDR3 sequence: CASSLGHHPGNTIYF. The CDR3, as DNA: TGTGCCAGCAGCTTAGGGCACCATCCGGGAAACACCATATATTTT.

This clone occurred once. The chain uses TRBV2 and TRBJ2-1, with 10 nucleotides matching TRBD2. V shed 4 bases and J 3 bases; nucleotides not matched to a gene: 3. The CDR3 covers 15 residues. Germline V gene sequence: CDR1 SNHLY, CDR2 FYNNEI. The CDR3 sequence: CASSGQRGGYNEQFF. Here the CDR3 DNA reads TGTGCCAGCAGTGGTCAGCGGGGGGGCTACAATGAGCAGTTCTTC.

The chain employs TRBV7-2 and TRBJ2-2; 8 bases map to TRBD2. Germline values: CDR1 SGHTA, CDR2 FQGNSA. J gave up 4 bases and V 6 bases, and 10 bases lay outside the gene matches. CDR3 length equals 16 residues. CDR3 residues: CASSFSGGPSTGELFF. The CDR3 nucleotides are TGTGCCAGCAGTTTCTCGGGGGGGCCGTCCACCGGGGAGCTGTTTTTT.

The rearrangement joins TRBV7-2 to TRBJ1-4, with 8 bases matching TRBD1. CDR3 length equals 14 residues. J gave up 3 bases and V 5 bases, and 2 bases lay outside the gene matches. Germline-derived CDR1 and CDR2 are SGHTA and FQGNSA. DNA of the CDR3: TGTGCCAGCAGCCCGGGACAGGCTAATGAAAAACTGTTTTTT. The encoded protein is CASSPGQANEKLFF.

The chain links TRBV7-8 to TRBJ2-7; TRBD2 matches at 14 bases. The length of the CDR3 is 17 residues. The V and J ends lost 4 bases and 7 bases, in that order; junction bases with no gene match: 12. Per germline, CDR1 SGHVS and CDR2 FQNEAQ. The CDR3 bases are TGTGCCAGCAGCTCCTTTAGACTAGCGGGGGGGCCTGGGGAGCAGTACTTC. Amino acids: CASSSFRLAGGPGEQYF.

The table lists this clone with a few counts. The chain employs TRBV10-3 and TRBJ2-7; 7 positions agree with TRBD2. V shed 5 bases, J shed 4 bases, and the junction held 2 bases outside the gene matches. CDR1 is ENHRY and CDR2 is SYGVKD in the germline V gene. The CDR3 is made up of 12 amino acids. The CDR3 DNA is TGTGCCATCAGTCCGGGGGGTTACGAGCAGTACTTC. This sequence encodes CAISPGGYEQYF.

The V call is TRBV19, the J call TRBJ1-5; D may be TRBD1 (5 bases). The CDR3 sequence is 14 residues long. V was cut by 3 bases and J by 10 bases, with 16 bases left in between. CDR1 LNHDA and CDR2 SQIVND come from the germline V gene (reference sequence). The CDR3 loop reads CASSIGRTGGPQHF. In DNA form, the CDR3 reads TGTGCCAGTAGTATCGGCAGGACCGGGGGACCCCAGCATTTT.

The chain uses TRBV2 and TRBJ2-1; 15 nucleotides align to TRBD2. The CDR3 is made up of 15 amino acids. The V gene's germline CDR1 is SNHLY and CDR2 FYNNEI. V dropped 4 bases and J dropped 11; count of bases not matched to a gene: 6. CDR3 DNA sequence: TGTGCCAGCAGTGGGACTAGCGGGGGGGCATGGAAGCAGTTCTTC. Protein product: CASSGTSGGAWKQFF. The full variable domain, in which reference TRBV2 and TRBJ2-1 provide the parts outside the CDR3, is EPEVTQTPSHQVTQMGQEVILRCVPISNHLYFYWYRQILGQKVEFLVSFYNNEISEKSEIFDDQFSVERPDGSNFTLKIRSTKLEDSAMYFCASSGTSGGAWKQFFGPGTRLTVL.

A few counts support this clone. J is TRBJ2-3 and V is TRBV4-3; D call uncertain. The V gene's germline CDR1 is LGHNA and CDR2 YSLEER. V lost 4 bases, J lost 5 bases, and 10 bases lay in between. CDR3 length: 13 amino acids. CDR3 amino acids: CASSLTSKDTQYF. The CDR3 DNA is TGCGCCAGCAGCCTAACTTCCAAAGATACGCAGTATTTT.

The chain couples TRBV5-1 to TRBJ2-1; 9 bases fit TRBD1. Germline-derived CDR1 and CDR2 are SGHRS and YFSETQ. The CDR3 loop spans 16 amino acids. The V gene end was trimmed by 2 bases and the J gene end by 3 bases; junction bases not matched to a gene: 6. CDR3 residues: CASSFFPGQGYNEQFF. CDR3 in DNA: TGCGCCAGCAGCTTCTTTCCGGGACAGGGCTACAATGAGCAGTTCTTC.

This clone was recorded a few times. The chain carries TRBV19 and TRBJ1-2, with TRBD1 identical over 7 bases. With V trimmed by 0 bases and J by 3 bases, 13 bases remained unmatched. Germline CDR1 reads LNHDA; CDR2 reads SQIVND (reference sequence). This CDR3 has 18 amino acids. DNA of the CDR3: TGTGCCAGTAGTATAGATCCCCCCGACAGGGCGTATGACTATGGCTACACCTTC. Translation gives CASSIDPPDRAYDYGYTF.

The CDR3 reads CASSLAGRGTEAFF. CDR3 sequence (DNA): TGTGCCAGCAGCTTAGCGGGAAGGGGGACTGAAGCTTTCTTT. This chain connects TRBV7-2 to TRBJ1-1, with D possibly being TRBD1 (6 bases). The germline V gene encodes CDR1 SGHTA and CDR2 FQGNSA. The CDR3 contains 14 residues. V was cut by 0 bases and J by 5 bases, with 10 bases left in between. The entire variable domain, with the rest obtained from reference TRBV7-2 and TRBJ1-1, is as follows: GAGVSQSPSNKVTEKGKDVELRCDPISGHTALYWYRQSLGQGLEFLIYFQGNSAPDKSGLPSDRFSAERTGGSVSTLTIQRTQQEDSAVYLCASSLAGRGTEAFFGQGTRLTVV.

The chain couples TRBV11-2 to TRBJ1-2, with TRBD1 as a possible D gene (6 bases). V was trimmed by 5 bases and J by 5 bases, leaving 12 bases between them. The CDR3 is 13 amino acids. The germline V gene has CDR1 SGHAT and CDR2 FQNNGV. For the CDR3, the DNA is TGTGCCAGCAGCCTAGGGACAAAATATGGCTACACCTTC. This codes for CASSLGTKYGYTF. The full variable domain, completed using reference TRBV11-2 and TRBJ1-2, is EAGVAQSPRYKIIEKRQSVAFWCNPISGHATLYWYQQILGQGPKLLIQFQNNGVVDDSQLPKDRFSAERLKGVDSTLKIQPAKLEDSAVYLCASSLGTKYGYTFGSGTRLTVV.

The chain has TRBV2 and TRBJ1-2; D remains unclear. The germline V and J ends were trimmed by 1 base and 7 bases, with 4 bases remaining between them. The CDR3 is 11 residues long. Germline V CDR1 and CDR2: SNHLY, FYNNEI. The CDR3 DNA follows: TGTGCCAGCAGTGAAGTAGCTGGCTACACCTTC. It is translated as CASSEVAGYTF.

This clone has a single count. The chain couples TRBV19 to TRBJ2-5; 7 nucleotides line up with TRBD2. The V gene's germline CDR1 is LNHDA and CDR2 SQIVND (reference sequence). The CDR3 consists of 15 residues. The ends lost 3 bases at V and 1 base at J; junction bases unmatched: 5. The CDR3 loop reads CASSMGGGFQETQYF. CDR3 bases: TGTGCCAGTAGTATGGGCGGGGGTTTCCAAGAGACCCAGTACTTC.

The chain has TRBV10-3 and TRBJ1-2; TRBD1 aligns across 9 bases. This CDR3 is built from 15 residues. Looked up from germline, CDR1 is ENHRY and CDR2 is SYGVKD. The V gene end was trimmed by 7 bases and the J gene end by 5 bases; junction bases not matched to a gene: 11. The CDR3: CAIKDPGQGQYGYTF. The CDR3 bases are TGTGCCATCAAGGACCCGGGACAGGGACAATATGGCTACACCTTC.

CDR3 bases: TGCGCCAGCAGCACCCGCCGGGACAGGATTGAGCAGTACTTC. Translation: CASSTRRDRIEQYF. V usage is TRBV5-1 and J usage is TRBJ2-7; TRBD1 aligns across 8 bases. CDR3 length equals 14 residues. The germline CDR1 and CDR2 sequences are SGHRS and YFSETQ. The trim removed 4 bases at V and 7 bases at J, leaving 10 bases unmatched.

The chain is built from TRBV5-6 and TRBJ2-3; TRBD2 matches at 7 bases. V gave up 3 bases and J gave up 2 bases; unmatched junction bases: 3. Germline CDR1 and CDR2: SGHDT and YYEEEE. The CDR3 runs 14 residues. CDR3 DNA sequence: TGTGCCAGCAGCTCCGGGACTACCACAGATACGCAGTATTTT. Amino acids: CASSSGTTTDTQYF.

The chain employs TRBV4-2 and TRBJ2-7; a possible D gene is TRBD2 (6 bases). Trimming removed 4 bases at V and 0 bases at J, with 19 bases between. Per germline, CDR1 LGHNA and CDR2 YNFKEQ. The CDR3 covers 17 residues. The CDR3 protein is CASSPGPSSASSYEQYF. CDR3 nucleotides: TGTGCCAGCAGCCCAGGCCCCTCTAGCGCCTCCTCCTACGAGCAGTACTTC.